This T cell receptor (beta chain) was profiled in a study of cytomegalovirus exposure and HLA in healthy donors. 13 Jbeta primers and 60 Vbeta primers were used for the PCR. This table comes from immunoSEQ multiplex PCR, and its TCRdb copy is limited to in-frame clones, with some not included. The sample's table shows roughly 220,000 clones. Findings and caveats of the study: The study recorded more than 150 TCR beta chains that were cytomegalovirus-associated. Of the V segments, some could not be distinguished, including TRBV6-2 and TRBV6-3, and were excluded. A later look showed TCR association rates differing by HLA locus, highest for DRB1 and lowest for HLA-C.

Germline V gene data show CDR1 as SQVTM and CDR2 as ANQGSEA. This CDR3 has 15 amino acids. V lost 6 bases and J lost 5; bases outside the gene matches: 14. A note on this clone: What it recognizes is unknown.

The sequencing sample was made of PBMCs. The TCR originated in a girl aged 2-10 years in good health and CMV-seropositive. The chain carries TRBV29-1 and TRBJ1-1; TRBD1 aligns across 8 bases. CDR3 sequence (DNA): TGCAGCGTCGGTACCAACAGGGGGGAAGGGACTGAAGCTTTCTTT. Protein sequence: CSVGTNRGEGTEAFF.